What follows are 10 T cell receptor beta chains derived from one specimen sequenced in a study of cytomegalovirus exposure and HLA in healthy donors. It was with 60 Vbeta and 13 Jbeta primers that the PCR ran. Sequencing was performed with immunoSEQ multiplex PCR; in TCRdb, only in-frame clones are kept and a portion is missing. This sample has 150,000 to 170,000 clones, with about 70% found just once. Material: PBMCs. These receptors all come from a man aged 18 to 35 in good health and CMV-seronegative.

This rearrangement joins TRBV4-1 to TRBJ1-4, with TRBD1 matching 7 bases. Per germline, CDR1 MGHRA and CDR2 YSYEKL. The length of the CDR3 is 15 residues. V trimming: 0 bases; J trimming: 8 bases; junction bases outside the gene matches: 6. Here the CDR3 reads CASSQDQGGGEKLFF. Written as DNA, the CDR3 is TGCGCCAGCAGCCAAGATCAGGGGGGAGGCGAAAAACTGTTTTTT.

This chain connects TRBV7-9 to TRBJ2-1, with a tentative D call TRBD1 (6 bases). This CDR3 has 12 amino acids. Germline CDR1 reads SEHNR; CDR2 reads FQNEAQ (reference sequence). V shed 5 bases and J shed 14 bases, with 16 bases lying between them. The DNA for the CDR3 is TGTGCCAGCAGCACCCCGACAGGCAAAGAGTTCTTC. Translated, it gives CASSTPTGKEFF.

The CDR3 nucleotides are TGTGCCAGCAGCTTGGAAAGGGGTGGCGCAGATACGCAGTATTTT. Translated, it gives CASSLERGGADTQYF. The rearrangement links TRBV5-5 to TRBJ2-3; perhaps TRBD1 as D (5 bases). CDR1 is SGHKS, CDR2 YYEKEE, per germline (reference sequence). This CDR3 has 15 amino acids. Trimming removed 0 bases from V and 4 bases from J, with 12 bases in between.

The rearrangement joins TRBV6-5 to TRBJ2-7, with D tentatively TRBD2 (6 bases). The length of the CDR3 is 13 residues. V shed 5 bases and J shed 7 bases, with 15 bases lying between them. Germline CDR1 and CDR2: MNHEY and SVGAGI. CDR3 in amino acids: CASSRGIPGEQYF. CDR3 DNA sequence: TGTGCCAGCAGTCGGGGGATCCCGGGAGAGCAGTACTTC.

A single count supports this clone. The gene calls are TRBV7-2 and TRBJ2-3; D remains ambiguous. Per germline, CDR1 SGHTA and CDR2 FQGNSA. This CDR3 contains 13 residues. Trimming pared 0 bases from V and 2 bases from J, leaving 3 bases between. CDR3 coding DNA: TGTGCCAGCAGCTTAGCGGCCACAGATACGCAGTATTTT. Its protein product is CASSLAATDTQYF.

In DNA, the CDR3 is TGTGCCAGCAGTGAAAATAGCGGGGGGGCCTACGAGCAGTACGTC. Translated: CASSENSGGAYEQYV. The J gene is TRBJ2-7, the V gene TRBV6-1; TRBD2 agrees at 11 bases. This CDR3 spans 15 amino acids. CDR1 and CDR2 (germline): MNHNS, SASEGT. Trimming cost V 2 bases and J 2 bases; bases outside gene matches: 2.

V is TRBV7-3 and J is TRBJ1-3, with no clear D. V lost 2 bases and J 0 bases, leaving 5 bases between the germline ends. Germline CDR1 is SGHTA and CDR2 is FQGTGA. The CDR3 runs 14 residues. This CDR3 is CASSLDSSGNTIYF. The DNA for the CDR3 is TGTGCCAGCAGCTTAGATAGCTCTGGAAACACCATATATTTT. The entire variable domain, with the rest obtained from reference TRBV7-3 and TRBJ1-3, is as follows: GAGVSQTPSNKVTEKGKYVELRCDPISGHTALYWYRQSLGQGPEFLIYFQGTGAADDSGLPNDRFFAVRPEGSVSTLKIQRTERGDSAVYLCASSLDSSGNTIYFGEGSWLTVV.

The chain recombines TRBV6-5 with TRBJ1-1, with D possibly TRBD1 on 5 matching bases. Germline V gene lookup returns CDR1 MNHEY and CDR2 SVGAGI. V was clipped by 10 bases and J by 5 bases, with 20 bases between them. The CDR3 is made up of 14 amino acids. CDR3 loop: CATLRGGTLTEAFF. The DNA for the CDR3 is TGTGCCACTCTTCGTGGCGGGACCCTGACTGAAGCTTTCTTT.

The V call is TRBV5-1, the J call TRBJ2-1; 8 bases are a match to TRBD2. Unmatched junction bases numbered 6, after V lost 2 bases and J lost 5 bases. In germline, CDR1 is SGHRS, CDR2 YFSETQ. This CDR3 has 15 residues. The CDR3: CASSFRAGAHNEQFF. The DNA for the CDR3 is TGCGCCAGCAGCTTTAGAGCGGGGGCACACAATGAGCAGTTCTTC.

The V call is TRBV11-3, the J call TRBJ2-6; the D gene is possibly TRBD1 (6 bases). The germline gives CDR1 SGHNT, CDR2 YENEEA. The CDR3 length is 17 residues. The V and J ends lost 1 base and 0 bases respectively, with 10 bases between them. CDR3 protein: CASSLADSLSGANVLTF. The CDR3, as DNA: TGTGCCAGCAGCTTAGCGGACAGCCTCTCTGGGGCCAACGTCCTGACTTTC.